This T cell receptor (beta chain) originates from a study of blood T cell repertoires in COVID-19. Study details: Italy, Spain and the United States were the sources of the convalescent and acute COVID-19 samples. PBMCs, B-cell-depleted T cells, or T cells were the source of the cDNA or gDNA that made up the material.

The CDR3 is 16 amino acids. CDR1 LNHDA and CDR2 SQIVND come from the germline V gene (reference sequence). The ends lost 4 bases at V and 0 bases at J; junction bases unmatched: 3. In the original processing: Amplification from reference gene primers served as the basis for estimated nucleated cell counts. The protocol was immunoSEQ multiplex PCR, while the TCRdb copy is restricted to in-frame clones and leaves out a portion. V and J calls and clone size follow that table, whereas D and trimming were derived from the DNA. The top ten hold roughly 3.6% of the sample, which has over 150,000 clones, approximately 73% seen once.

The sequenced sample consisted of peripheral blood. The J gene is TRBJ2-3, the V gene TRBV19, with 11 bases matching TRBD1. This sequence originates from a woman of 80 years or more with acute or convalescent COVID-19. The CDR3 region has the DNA TGTGCCAGTAGTAGAGGGACAGGGGGAAGCACAGATACGCAGTATTTT. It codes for CASSRGTGGSTDTQYF.